Listed below are T cell receptor beta chains from one sample, sequenced in a study of blood T cells in healthy people across ages. MiXCR was run by TCRdb on the 5' RACE reads, yielding one entry per CDR3 protein. The sample has about 1.5 million distinct CDR3 sequences, approximately 42% seen once. The sequencing input was blood. The receptors were sampled from a woman between 18 and 30 years old in good health. The CDR3 runs from the conserved cysteine through the conserved F or W. D genes are given only for firm matches. The listing skips clone size in some rows; elsewhere it reads once, few, many or a size class.

V	J	size	D	CDR3	DNA
TRBV4-2	TRBJ2-4	.	TRBD2	CASSRGGRDPKNIQYF	TGTGCCAGCAGCCGCGGGGGGAGGGACCCCAAAAACATTCAGTACTTC
TRBV11-1	TRBJ2-2	.	TRBD1	CASSLDRGPGELFF	TGTGCCAGCAGCTTAGACAGGGGTCCCGGGGAGCTGTTTTTT
TRBV20-1	TRBJ2-7	.	.	CSARVRGIGFEQYF	TGCAGTGCTAGAGTTAGAGGGATCGGGTTCGAGCAGTACTTC
TRBV4-3	TRBJ2-7	few	.	CASKQGESYEQYF	TGCGCCAGCAAACAGGGTGAGTCCTACGAGCAGTACTTC
TRBV4-1	TRBJ2-3	.	TRBD1	CASSHMTGGLDTQYF	TGCGCCAGCAGCCATATGACAGGGGGCCTGGATACGCAGTATTTT
TRBV12-3/TRBV12-4	TRBJ2-1	few	.	CASSFPVTGTNEQFF	TGTGCCAGCAGTTTCCCAGTAACAGGGACTAATGAGCAGTTCTTC
TRBV27	TRBJ2-7	.	.	CASSLSASGRDEQYF	TGTGCCAGCAGTTTATCCGCATCCGGGAGAGACGAGCAGTACTTC
TRBV6-2/TRBV6-3	TRBJ2-3	.	.	CASSYALTDTQYF	TGTGCCAGCAGTTACGCCTTGACAGATACGCAGTATTTT
TRBV5-5	TRBJ1-1	.	.	CASSLGLGTTEAFF	TGTGCCAGCAGCTTGGGTTTGGGGACCACTGAAGCTTTCTTT
TRBV12-3/TRBV12-4	TRBJ1-2	.	.	CASSPRFGDYGYTF	TGTGCCAGCAGTCCTAGGTTCGGTGACTATGGCTACACCTTC
TRBV4-3	TRBJ1-2	few	TRBD1	CASSQAIGTAFYGYTF	TGCGCCAGCAGCCAGGCCATTGGGACAGCGTTCTATGGCTACACCTTC
TRBV20-1	TRBJ2-5	few	.	CSASPGFQETQYF	TGCAGTGCTTCCCCAGGTTTCCAAGAGACCCAGTACTTC
TRBV7-9	TRBJ2-1	.	TRBD2	CASRNPGTSGYEQFF	TGTGCCAGCAGGAACCCCGGGACTAGCGGGTATGAGCAGTTCTTC
TRBV6-6	TRBJ2-3	.	.	CASSYSERVPDTQYF	TGTGCCAGCAGTTACTCCGAGCGGGTCCCAGATACGCAGTATTTT
TRBV25-1	TRBJ2-7	.	.	CASSTLTTVSYNEQYF	TGTGCCAGCAGTACCCTAACTACCGTCTCCTACAATGAGCAGTACTTC
TRBV12-3/TRBV12-4	TRBJ2-3	few	.	CASSESANTDTQYF	TGTGCCAGCAGTGAGTCAGCGAACACAGATACGCAGTATTTT
TRBV25-1	TRBJ1-1	.	.	CASGDENTEAFF	TGTGCCAGCGGGGATGAGAACACTGAAGCTTTCTTT
TRBV10-3	TRBJ2-7	many	TRBD2	CAIRISGNYEQYF	TGTGCCATCAGGATTAGCGGGAACTACGAGCAGTACTTC
TRBV28	TRBJ2-3	.	.	CASTAGATDTQYF	TGTGCCAGCACTGCCGGGGCCACAGATACGCAGTATTTT
TRBV5-1	TRBJ1-2	.	TRBD1	CASSLSTGRYSPYGYTF	TGCGCCAGCAGCCTTTCGACAGGGCGCTATTCTCCGTATGGCTACACCTTC
TRBV7-8	TRBJ2-4	.	TRBD1	CASSSADDRVVIQYF	TGTGCCAGCAGCTCAGCGGATGACAGGGTGGTCATTCAGTACTTC
TRBV18	TRBJ2-4	.	TRBD1	CASSRQGWHIQYF	TGTGCCAGCTCACGACAGGGTTGGCACATTCAGTACTTC
TRBV12-3/TRBV12-4	TRBJ2-5	few	TRBD2	CASRGTSGDQETQYF	TGTGCCAGCAGAGGGACTAGCGGAGACCAAGAGACCCAGTACTTC
TRBV27	TRBJ2-5	few	TRBD2	CASSWGGSETQYF	TGTGCCAGCAGCTGGGGGGGTTCAGAGACCCAGTACTTC
TRBV4-2	TRBJ2-7	.	.	CASSAQGSSSYNEQYF	TGTGCCAGCAGCGCCCAGGGTTCGAGCTCCTACAATGAGCAGTACTTC
TRBV25-1	TRBJ2-7	.	.	CASSDPHYEQYF	TGTGCCAGCAGTGATCCCCACTACGAGCAGTACTTC
TRBV9	TRBJ2-3	few	.	CASSVSTVPTDTQYF	TGTGCCAGCAGCGTTAGTACGGTTCCCACAGATACGCAGTATTTT
TRBV4-1	TRBJ1-1	.	.	CASSQLSGFTEAFF	TGCGCCAGCAGCCAACTTTCAGGGTTCACTGAAGCTTTCTTT
TRBV9	TRBJ2-3	few	TRBD2	CASSPSGGGADTQYF	TGTGCCAGCAGCCCGAGCGGGGGGGGCGCAGATACGCAGTATTTT
TRBV30	TRBJ2-7	.	TRBD2	CAWSMGLAGYEQYF	TGTGCCTGGAGTATGGGACTAGCGGGGTACGAGCAGTACTTC
TRBV6-5	TRBJ1-4	once	.	CASSYSPFKGKLFF	TGTGCCAGCAGTTACTCGCCTTTTAAGGGGAAACTGTTTTTT
TRBV20-1	TRBJ2-1	.	TRBD2	CSAPILGSGGNEQFF	TGCAGTGCTCCAATCTTAGGGTCGGGGGGCAATGAGCAGTTCTTC
TRBV29-1	TRBJ2-5	.	TRBD1	CSPPLSRGPQETQYF	TGCAGTCCCCCCCTATCCAGGGGGCCGCAAGAGACCCAGTACTTC
TRBV20-1	TRBJ2-1	.	TRBD2	CSAWDPGLAGGYEQFF	TGCAGTGCTTGGGATCCGGGACTAGCGGGAGGGTATGAGCAGTTCTTC
TRBV25-1	TRBJ2-6	once	TRBD1	CASSGTRGFGANVLTF	TGTGCCAGCAGTGGGACCAGGGGGTTTGGGGCCAACGTCCTGACTTTC
TRBV5-1	TRBJ2-5	.	TRBD1	CASSTQQGAREQYF	TGCGCCAGCAGCACTCAACAGGGGGCGAGGGAGCAGTACTTC
TRBV7-2	TRBJ1-5	many	.	CASSLRRNQPQHF	TGTGCCAGCAGCTTACGGCGCAATCAGCCCCAGCATTTT
TRBV6-2/TRBV6-3	TRBJ2-1	many	.	CASSRLGNEQFF	TGTGCCAGCAGCCGACTAGGCAATGAGCAGTTCTTC
TRBV12-3/TRBV12-4	TRBJ2-5	.	.	CASSVVPGVTQYF	TGTGCCAGCAGTGTAGTGCCTGGGGTGACCCAGTACTTC
TRBV6-6	TRBJ2-2	.	.	CASSYWESTGELFF	TGTGCCAGCAGTTACTGGGAGAGCACCGGGGAGCTGTTTTTT
TRBV20-1	TRBJ2-1	.	.	CSASPGRVLYNEQFF	TGCAGTGCTAGCCCGGGCAGGGTCCTATACAATGAGCAGTTCTTC
TRBV20-1	TRBJ2-7	.	.	CSARERTRVEQYF	TGCAGTGCTAGAGAAAGGACAAGGGTCGAGCAGTACTTC
TRBV25-1	TRBJ2-7	.	.	CASSPRDPLNEQYF	TGTGCCAGCAGTCCTCGGGACCCCCTGAATGAGCAGTACTTC
TRBV6-6	TRBJ2-5	.	.	CAGSYPNREKETQYF	TGTGCCGGCAGTTACCCCAACAGGGAGAAGGAGACCCAGTACTTC